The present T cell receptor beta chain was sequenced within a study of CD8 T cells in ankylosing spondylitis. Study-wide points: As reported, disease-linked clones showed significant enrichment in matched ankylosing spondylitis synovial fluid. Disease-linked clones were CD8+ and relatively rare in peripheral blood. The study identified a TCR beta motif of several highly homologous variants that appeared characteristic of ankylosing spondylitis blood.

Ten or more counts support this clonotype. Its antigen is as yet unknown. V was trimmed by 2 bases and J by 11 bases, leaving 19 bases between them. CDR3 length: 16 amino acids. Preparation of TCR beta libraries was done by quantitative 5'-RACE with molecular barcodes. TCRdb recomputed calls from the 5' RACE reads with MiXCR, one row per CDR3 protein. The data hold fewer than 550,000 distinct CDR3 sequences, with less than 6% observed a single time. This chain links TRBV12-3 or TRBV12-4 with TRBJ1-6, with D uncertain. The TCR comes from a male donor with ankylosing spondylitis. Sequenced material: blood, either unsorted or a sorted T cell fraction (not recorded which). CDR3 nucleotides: TGTGCCAGCAGTTTATCCCCGGAAGGGTCCTCTACACCCCTCCACTTT. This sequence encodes CASSLSPEGSSTPLHF.